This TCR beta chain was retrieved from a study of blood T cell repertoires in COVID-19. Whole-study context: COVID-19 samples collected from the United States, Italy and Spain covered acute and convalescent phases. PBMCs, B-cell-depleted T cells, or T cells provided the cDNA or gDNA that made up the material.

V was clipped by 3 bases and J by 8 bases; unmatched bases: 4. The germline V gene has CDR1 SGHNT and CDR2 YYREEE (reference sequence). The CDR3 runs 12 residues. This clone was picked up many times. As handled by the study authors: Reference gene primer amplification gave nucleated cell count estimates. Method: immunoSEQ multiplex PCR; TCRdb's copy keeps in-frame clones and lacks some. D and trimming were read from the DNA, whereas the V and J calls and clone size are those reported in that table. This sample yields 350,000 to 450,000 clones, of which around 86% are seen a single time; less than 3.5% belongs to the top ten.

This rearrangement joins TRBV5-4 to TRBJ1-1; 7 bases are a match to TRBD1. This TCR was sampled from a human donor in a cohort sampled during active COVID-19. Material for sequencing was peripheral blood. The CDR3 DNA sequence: TGTGCCAGCAGCTCCCCGGGACAGGAAGCTTTCTTT. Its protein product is CASSSPGQEAFF. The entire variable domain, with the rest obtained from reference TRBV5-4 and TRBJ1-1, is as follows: ETGVTQSPTHLIKTRGQQVTLRCSSQSGHNTVSWYQQALGQGPQFIFQYYREEENGRGNFPPRFSGLQFPNYSSELNVNALELDDSALYLCASSSPGQEAFFGQGTRLTVV.